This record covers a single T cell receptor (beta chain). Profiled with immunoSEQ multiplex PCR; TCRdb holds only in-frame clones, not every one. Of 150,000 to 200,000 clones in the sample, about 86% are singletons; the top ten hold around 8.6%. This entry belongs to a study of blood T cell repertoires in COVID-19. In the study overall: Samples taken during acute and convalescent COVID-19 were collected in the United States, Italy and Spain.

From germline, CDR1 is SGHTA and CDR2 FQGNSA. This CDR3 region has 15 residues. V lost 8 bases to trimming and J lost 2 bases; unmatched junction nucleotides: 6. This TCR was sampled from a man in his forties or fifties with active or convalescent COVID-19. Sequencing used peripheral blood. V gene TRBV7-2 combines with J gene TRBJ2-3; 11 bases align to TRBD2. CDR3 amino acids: CASGRLAGITDTQYF. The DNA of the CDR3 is TGTGCCAGCGGACGACTAGCGGGGATCACAGATACGCAGTATTTT.